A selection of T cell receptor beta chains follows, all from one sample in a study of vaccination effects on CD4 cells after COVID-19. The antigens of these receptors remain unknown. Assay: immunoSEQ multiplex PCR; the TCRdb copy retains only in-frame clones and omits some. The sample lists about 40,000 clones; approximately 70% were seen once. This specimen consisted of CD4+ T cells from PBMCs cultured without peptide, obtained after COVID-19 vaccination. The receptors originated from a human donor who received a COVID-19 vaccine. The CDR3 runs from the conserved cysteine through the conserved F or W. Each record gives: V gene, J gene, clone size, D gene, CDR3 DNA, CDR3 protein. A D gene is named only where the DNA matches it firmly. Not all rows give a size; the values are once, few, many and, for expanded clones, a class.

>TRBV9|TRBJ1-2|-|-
TGTGCCAGCAGCGTAGTCACAGGGCTTGGCTACACCTTC
CASSVVTGLGYTF
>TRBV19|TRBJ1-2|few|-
TGTGCCAGTAGTATGAGCTCAGGGAACGCTAACTATGGCTACACCTTC
CASSMSSGNANYGYTF
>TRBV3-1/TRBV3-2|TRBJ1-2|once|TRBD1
TGTGCCAGCAGCCAAGAAGGGACAGGGGGTAACTATGGCTACACCTTC
CASSQEGTGGNYGYTF
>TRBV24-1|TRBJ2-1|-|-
TGTGCCACCTCGCTCGGGAGCGAGCAGTTCTTC
CATSLGSEQFF
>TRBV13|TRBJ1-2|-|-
TGTGCCAGCAGCTCTAATGACAGGGGCTACACCTTC
CASSSNDRGYTF
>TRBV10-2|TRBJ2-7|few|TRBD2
TGCGCCAGCAGTGATCCGGGAGGGCGAAGAACCTACGAGCAGTACTTC
CASSDPGGRRTYEQYF
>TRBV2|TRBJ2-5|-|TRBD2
TGTGCCAGCAGTGTAGGCCTAGCGGGAGGGCGGGAGACCCAGTACTTC
CASSVGLAGGRETQYF
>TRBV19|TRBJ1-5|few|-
TGTGCCAGTAGTATGGGGGCACACAATCAGCCCCAGCATTTT
CASSMGAHNQPQHF
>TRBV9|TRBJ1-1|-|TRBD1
TGTGCCAGCAGCGCGTATCCGGGACAGAGGGACACTGAAGCTTTCTTT
CASSAYPGQRDTEAFF
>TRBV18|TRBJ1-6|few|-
TGTGCCAGCTTCACGGGGCCTAATTCACCCCTCCACTTT
CASFTGPNSPLHF
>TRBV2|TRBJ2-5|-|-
TGTGCCAGCAGGGGCGGGACAGCAGAAGAGACCCAGTACTTC
CASRGGTAEETQYF
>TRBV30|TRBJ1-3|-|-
TGTGCCTGGAGTACACAATCTGGAAACACCATATATTTT
CAWSTQSGNTIYF
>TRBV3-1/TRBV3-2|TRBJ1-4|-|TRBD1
TGTGCCAGCAGCCCCACAGGGGGTGGAGAAAAACTGTTTTTT
CASSPTGGGEKLFF
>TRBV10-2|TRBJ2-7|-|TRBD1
TGCGCCAGCAGCCCGGGACAGGGGAGCTACGAGCAGTACTTC
CASSPGQGSYEQYF
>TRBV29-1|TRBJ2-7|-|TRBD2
TGCAGCGTTGAAAAACCTGGGGGACTAGCGCTTCCATACGAGCAGTACTTC
CSVEKPGGLALPYEQYF
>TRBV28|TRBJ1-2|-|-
TGTGCCAGCAGTGGGGTCCGCGGCTACACCTTC
CASSGVRGYTF
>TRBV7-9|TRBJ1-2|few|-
TGTGCCTCCTCCGGAGAGTTCTATGGCTACACCTTC
CASSGEFYGYTF
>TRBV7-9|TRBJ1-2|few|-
TGTGCCAGCAGCTTAAGAGGGAACAGCTATGGCTACACCTTC
CASSLRGNSYGYTF
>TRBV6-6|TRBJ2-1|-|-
TGTGCCAGCAGTCCTAGCGTTAATGAGCAGTTCTTC
CASSPSVNEQFF
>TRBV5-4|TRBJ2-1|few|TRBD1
TGTGCCAGCAGCGATCGACAGGGGGGCAATGAGCAGTTCTTC
CASSDRQGGNEQFF
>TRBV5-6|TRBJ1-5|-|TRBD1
TGTGCCAGCAGCTCTACGACAGGGGGGAGGATCAATCAGCCCCAGCATTTT
CASSSTTGGRINQPQHF
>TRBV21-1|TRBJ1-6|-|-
TGTGCCAGCAGCAAATCTTGCGGGTCCTATAATTCACCCCTCCACTTT
CASSKSCGSYNSPLHF
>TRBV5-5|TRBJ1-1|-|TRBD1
TGTGCCAGCAGCTTGGTTGGGCAGGGGGGGACTGAAGCTTTCTTT
CASSLVGQGGTEAFF
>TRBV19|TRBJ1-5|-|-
TGTGCCAGTAGTATCTCCGGGACGGAGAATCAGCCCCAGCATTTT
CASSISGTENQPQHF
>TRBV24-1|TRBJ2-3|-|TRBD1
TGTGCCACCAGTGGTCGACAGGGAGTTCTCACAGATACGCAGTATTTT
CATSGRQGVLTDTQYF
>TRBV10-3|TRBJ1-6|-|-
TGTGCCATCAGGGGAGGGGGGGCAGGCGCCGGGAATTCACCCCTCCACTTT
CAIRGGGAGAGNSPLHF
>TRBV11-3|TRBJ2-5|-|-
TGTGCCAGCAGCTTAGCCGGGGTGGGCCAAGAGACCCAGTACTTC
CASSLAGVGQETQYF
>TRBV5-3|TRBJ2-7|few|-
TGTGCCAACCGAACTACCTACGAGCAGTACTTC
CANRTTYEQYF
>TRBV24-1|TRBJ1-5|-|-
TGTGCCACCAGTGATTTCGGGTTAAATCAGCCCCAGCATTTT
CATSDFGLNQPQHF
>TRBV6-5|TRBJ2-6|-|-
TGTGCCAGCAGTTTAGGGTTAGGGGCCAACGTCCTGACTTTC
CASSLGLGANVLTF
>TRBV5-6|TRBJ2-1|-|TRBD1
TGTGCCAGCAGCTTGGGACAGGGGTATGAGCAGTTCTTC
CASSLGQGYEQFF
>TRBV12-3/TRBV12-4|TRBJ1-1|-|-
TGTGCCAGCAGTTTTTTTCGCGCTGAAGCTTTCTTT
CASSFFRAEAFF
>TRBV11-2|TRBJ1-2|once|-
TGTGCCAGCAGCTTAGTGGCTGGGGGCCGGGAGTGGGGTGGCTACACCTTC
CASSLVAGGREWGGYTF
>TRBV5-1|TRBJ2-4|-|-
TGCGCCAGCAGCTTCGAGGCATCGCTAGCCAAAAACATTCAGTACTTC
CASSFEASLAKNIQYF
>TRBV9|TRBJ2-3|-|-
TGTGCCAGCTCGACCTCTAGCACAGATACGCAGTATTTT
CASSTSSTDTQYF
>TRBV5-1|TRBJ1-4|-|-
TGCGCCAGCAGCTTGGACGCTGAAAAACTGTTTTTT
CASSLDAEKLFF
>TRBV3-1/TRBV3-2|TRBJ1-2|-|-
TGTGCCAGCAGCCAAGATCGCGACCTTTACTATGGCTACACCTTC
CASSQDRDLYYGYTF
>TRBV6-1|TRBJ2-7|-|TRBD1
TGTGCCAGCAGTGATGGAGGACAGGGAAATGACGAGCAGTACTTC
CASSDGGQGNDEQYF
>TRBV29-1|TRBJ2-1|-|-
TGCAGCGTTGTGCCGCGAACTGAGCAGTTCTTC
CSVVPRTEQFF
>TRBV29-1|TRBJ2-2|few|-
TGCAGCGCCGACAGGCCGAACACCGGGGAGCTGTTTTTT
CSADRPNTGELFF
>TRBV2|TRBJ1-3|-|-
TGTGCCAGCAGTGAAGGACCGTCCCTCTCTGGAAACACCATATATTTT
CASSEGPSLSGNTIYF
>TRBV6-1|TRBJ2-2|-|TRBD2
TGTGCCAGCAGTGAACTCGTGGGAGGGTGGGACACCGGGGAGCTGTTTTTT
CASSELVGGWDTGELFF
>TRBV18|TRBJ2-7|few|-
TGTGCCAGCTCACGCTCCGGGGACGCCTCCTACGAGCAGTACTTC
CASSRSGDASYEQYF
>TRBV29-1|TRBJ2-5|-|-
TGCAGCGTTGGGCGGACAGTACGAGAGACCCAGTACTTC
CSVGRTVRETQYF
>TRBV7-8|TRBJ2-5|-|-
TGTGCCAGCAGCCCCCGACTAGGAACAGAGACCCAGTACTTC
CASSPRLGTETQYF
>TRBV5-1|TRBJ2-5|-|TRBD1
TGCGCCAGCAGCTTGGAGTCTTCAGGGGGAGAGACCCAGTACTTC
CASSLESSGGETQYF
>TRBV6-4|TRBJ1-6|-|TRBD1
TGTGCCAGCAGTGAAGACAGGGGTAATTCACCCCTCCACTTT
CASSEDRGNSPLHF